This T cell receptor beta chain derives from a study of OX40 agonist ivuxolimab in advanced cancers. Study-wide background: At doses from 0.01 to 10 mg/kg, patients were given intravenous ivuxolimab every 2 weeks.

A note on this clone: Its antigen remains unidentified.

Sampling of blood occurred at baseline, cycle 4 day 1, and cycle 7 day 1. V dropped 3 bases and J dropped 1 base, with 13 bases sitting between them. The CDR3 runs 15 residues. Germline V gives CDR1 MGHRA, CDR2 YSYEKL. Broader study findings: In the 0.1-3.0 mg/kg groups, partial responders showed among the lowest expansion.

Generated by immunoSEQ multiplex PCR, the TCRdb table keeps only in-frame clones and is missing some. The sample records about 62,000 clones, about 92% being singletons. The chain is built from TRBV4-1 and TRBJ2-7, with a weak D call TRBD2 (6 bases). This TCR was recovered from an adult with an advanced solid tumor such as melanoma, head and neck, liver or kidney cancer. Sequences were derived from CD4+ or CD8+ T cells sorted from blood, sampled in a trial of the OX40 agonist ivuxolimab. The CDR3 nucleotides read TGCGCCAGCAGCCACCCGGGGGTCCTATCCTACGAGCAGTACTTC. It yields the protein CASSHPGVLSYEQYF.